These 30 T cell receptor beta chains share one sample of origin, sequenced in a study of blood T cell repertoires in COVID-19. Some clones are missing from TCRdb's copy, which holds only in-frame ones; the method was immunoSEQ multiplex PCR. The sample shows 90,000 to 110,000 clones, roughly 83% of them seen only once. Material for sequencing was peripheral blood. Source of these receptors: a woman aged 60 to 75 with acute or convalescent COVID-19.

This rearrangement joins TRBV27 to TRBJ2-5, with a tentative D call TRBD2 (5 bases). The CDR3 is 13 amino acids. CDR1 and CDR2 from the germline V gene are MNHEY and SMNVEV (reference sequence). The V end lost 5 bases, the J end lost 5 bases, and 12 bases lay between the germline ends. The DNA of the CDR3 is TGTGCCAGCAGTGCGGGCGCAAGGGAGACCCAGTACTTC. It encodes CASSAGARETQYF.

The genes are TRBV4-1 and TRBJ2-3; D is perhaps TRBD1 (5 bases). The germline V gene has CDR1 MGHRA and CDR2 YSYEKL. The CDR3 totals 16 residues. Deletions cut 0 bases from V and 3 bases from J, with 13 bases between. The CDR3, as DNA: TGCGCCAGCAGCCAAGATCCCAGGGTGGGGACAGATACGCAGTATTTT. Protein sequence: CASSQDPRVGTDTQYF.

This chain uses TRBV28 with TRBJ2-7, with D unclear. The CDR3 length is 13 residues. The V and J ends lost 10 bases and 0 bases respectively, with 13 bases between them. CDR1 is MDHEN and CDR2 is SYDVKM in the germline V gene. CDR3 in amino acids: CATTAPASYEQYF. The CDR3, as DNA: TGTGCCACCACCGCGCCCGCCTCCTACGAGCAGTACTTC. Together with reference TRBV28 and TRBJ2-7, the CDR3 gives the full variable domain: DVKVTQSSRYLVKRTGEKVFLECVQDMDHENMFWYRQDPGLGLRLIYFSYDVKMKEKGDIPEGYSVSREKKERFSLILESASTNQTSMYLCATTAPASYEQYFGPGTRLTVT.

The CDR3 sequence: CASSPWLTLLAEQETQYF. In DNA, the CDR3 is TGTGCCAGCAGCCCGTGGTTGACACTTCTAGCGGAACAAGAGACCCAGTACTTC. The V call is TRBV7-9, the J call TRBJ2-5, with 7 positions matching TRBD2. Germline V gene lookup returns CDR1 SEHNR and CDR2 FQNEAQ (reference sequence). The CDR3 length is 18 residues. Trimming removed 5 bases from V and 2 bases from J; junction bases left unmatched: 17.

CDR3 nucleotide sequence: TGCGCCAGCAGCTCGGGACAGGGGCTGGCCGAGCAGTACTTC. Its translation is CASSSGQGLAEQYF. The rearrangement joins TRBV5-1 to TRBJ2-7; 10 nucleotides align to TRBD1. The ends lost 3 bases at V and 6 bases at J; junction bases unmatched: 6. Looked up from germline, CDR1 is SGHRS and CDR2 is YFSETQ. This CDR3 has 14 amino acids.

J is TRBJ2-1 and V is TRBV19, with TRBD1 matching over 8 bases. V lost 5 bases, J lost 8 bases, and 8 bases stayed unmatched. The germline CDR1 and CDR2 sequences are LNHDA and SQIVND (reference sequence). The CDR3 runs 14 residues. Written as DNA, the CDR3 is TGTGCCAGTAGTTCGACAGGGGCGCCCCATGAGCAGTTCTTC. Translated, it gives CASSSTGAPHEQFF.

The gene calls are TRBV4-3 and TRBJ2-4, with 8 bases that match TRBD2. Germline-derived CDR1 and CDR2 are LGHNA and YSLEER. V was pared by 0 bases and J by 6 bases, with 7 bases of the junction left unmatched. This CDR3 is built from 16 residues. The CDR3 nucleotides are TGCGCCAGCAGCCAAGATACGGGAGGGAGCGTAAACATTCAGTACTTC. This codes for CASSQDTGGSVNIQYF.

CDR3 DNA sequence: TGCGCCAGCAGCCTCAGGGGGCGAGTGTTTTTT. It codes for CASSLRGRVFF. The chain recombines TRBV23-1 with TRBJ1-4; 8 nucleotides align to TRBD1. TRBV23-1 is flagged as an ORF with uncertain function. V was clipped by 6 bases and J by 15 bases; unmatched bases: 6. CDR3 length: 11 residues.

Here the CDR3 DNA reads TGTGCCAGCAGCCCAGCGGGCGAGGGGACTGGAAACACCATATATTTT. Translation: CASSPAGEGTGNTIYF. This sequence joins TRBV11-2 and TRBJ1-3, with a weak D call TRBD1 (5 bases). Trimming took off 5 bases at V and 2 bases at J, with 16 bases between the two ends. Germline V lookup: CDR1 SGHAT, CDR2 FQNNGV. This CDR3 is built from 16 residues.

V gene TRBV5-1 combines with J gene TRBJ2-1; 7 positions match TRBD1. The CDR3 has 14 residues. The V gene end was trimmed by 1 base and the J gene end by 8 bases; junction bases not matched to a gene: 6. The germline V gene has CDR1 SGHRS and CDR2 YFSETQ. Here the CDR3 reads CASSLPTGIDEQFF. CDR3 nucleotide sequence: TGCGCCAGCAGCTTGCCGACAGGGATAGATGAGCAGTTCTTC.

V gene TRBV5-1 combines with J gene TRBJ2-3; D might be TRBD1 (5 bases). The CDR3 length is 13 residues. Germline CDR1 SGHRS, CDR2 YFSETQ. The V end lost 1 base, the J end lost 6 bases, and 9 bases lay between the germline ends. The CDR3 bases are TGCGCCAGCAGCTTGCAGGGAATGGATACGCAGTATTTT. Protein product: CASSLQGMDTQYF.

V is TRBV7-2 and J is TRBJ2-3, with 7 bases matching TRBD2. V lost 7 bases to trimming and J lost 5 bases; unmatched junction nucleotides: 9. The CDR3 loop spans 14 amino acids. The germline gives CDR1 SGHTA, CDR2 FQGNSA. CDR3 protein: CASNPGLPGDTQYF. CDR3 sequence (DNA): TGTGCCAGCAACCCGGGACTACCTGGAGATACGCAGTATTTT.

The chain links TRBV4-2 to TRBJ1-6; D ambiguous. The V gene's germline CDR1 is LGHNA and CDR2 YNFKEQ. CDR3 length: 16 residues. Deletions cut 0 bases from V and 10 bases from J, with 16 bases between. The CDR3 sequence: CASSQDRGSLGSPLHF. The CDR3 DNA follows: TGTGCCAGCAGCCAAGATCGAGGTTCCCTCGGGTCACCCCTCCACTTT.

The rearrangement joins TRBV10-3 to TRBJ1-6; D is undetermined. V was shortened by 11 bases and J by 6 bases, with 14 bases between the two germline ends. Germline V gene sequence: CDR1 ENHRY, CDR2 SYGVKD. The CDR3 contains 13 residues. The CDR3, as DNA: TGTGCCGTGCAAGGAGCCCTTAATTCACCCCTCCACTTT. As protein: CAVQGALNSPLHF.

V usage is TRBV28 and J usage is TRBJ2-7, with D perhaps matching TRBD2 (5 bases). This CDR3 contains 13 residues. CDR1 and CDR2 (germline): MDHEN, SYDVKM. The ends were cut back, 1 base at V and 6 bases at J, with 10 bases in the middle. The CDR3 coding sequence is TGTGCCAGCAGTTTATACAGCGGAGGCGAGCAGTACTTC. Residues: CASSLYSGGEQYF.

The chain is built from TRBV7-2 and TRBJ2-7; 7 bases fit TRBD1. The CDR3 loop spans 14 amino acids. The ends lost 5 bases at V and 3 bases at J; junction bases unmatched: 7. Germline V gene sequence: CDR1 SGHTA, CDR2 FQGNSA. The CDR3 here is CASSQGQVYYEQYF. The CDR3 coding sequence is TGTGCCAGCAGCCAAGGACAGGTTTACTACGAGCAGTACTTC.

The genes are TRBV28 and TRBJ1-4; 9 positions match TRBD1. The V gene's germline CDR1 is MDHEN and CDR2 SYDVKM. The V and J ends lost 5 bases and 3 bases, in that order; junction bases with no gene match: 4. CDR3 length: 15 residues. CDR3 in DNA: TGTGCCAGCAGTAACAGGGGGCAGGCTAATGAAAAACTGTTTTTT. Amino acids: CASSNRGQANEKLFF. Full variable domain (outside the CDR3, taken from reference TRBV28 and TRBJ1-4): DVKVTQSSRYLVKRTGEKVFLECVQDMDHENMFWYRQDPGLGLRLIYFSYDVKMKEKGDIPEGYSVSREKKERFSLILESASTNQTSMYLCASSNRGQANEKLFFGSGTQLSVL.

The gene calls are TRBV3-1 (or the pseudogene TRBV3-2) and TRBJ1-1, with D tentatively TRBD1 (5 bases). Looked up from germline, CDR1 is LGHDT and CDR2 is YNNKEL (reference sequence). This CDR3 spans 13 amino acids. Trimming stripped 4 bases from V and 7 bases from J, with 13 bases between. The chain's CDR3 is CASSLARQGEAFF. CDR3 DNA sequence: TGTGCCAGCAGCCTGGCCCGGCAGGGTGAAGCTTTCTTT.

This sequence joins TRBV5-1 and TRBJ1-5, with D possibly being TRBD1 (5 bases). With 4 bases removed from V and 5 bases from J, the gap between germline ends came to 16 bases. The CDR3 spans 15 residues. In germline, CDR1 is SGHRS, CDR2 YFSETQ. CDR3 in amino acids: CASSREGRPDQPQHF. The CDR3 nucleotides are TGCGCCAGCAGCCGGGAGGGGCGCCCCGATCAGCCCCAGCATTTT.

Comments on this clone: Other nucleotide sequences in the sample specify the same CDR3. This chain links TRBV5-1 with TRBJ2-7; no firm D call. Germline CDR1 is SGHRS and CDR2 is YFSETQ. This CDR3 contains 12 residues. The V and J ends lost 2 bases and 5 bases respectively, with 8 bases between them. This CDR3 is CASSLTAHEQYF. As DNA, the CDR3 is TGCGCCAGCAGCTTAACCGCGCACGAGCAGTACTTC. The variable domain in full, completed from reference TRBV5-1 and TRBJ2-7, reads KAGVTQTPRYLIKTRGQQVTLSCSPISGHRSVSWYQQTPGQGLQFLFEYFSETQRNKGNFPGRFSGRQFSNSRSEMNVSTLELGDSALYLCASSLTAHEQYFGPGTRLTVT.

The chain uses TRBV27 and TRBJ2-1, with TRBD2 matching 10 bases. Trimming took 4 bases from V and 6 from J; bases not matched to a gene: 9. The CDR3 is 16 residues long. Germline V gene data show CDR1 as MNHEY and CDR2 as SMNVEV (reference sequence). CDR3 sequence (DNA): TGTGCCAGCAGTTCCCGAAGCGGGAGGGCGGGCAATGAGCAGTTCTTC. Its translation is CASSSRSGRAGNEQFF.

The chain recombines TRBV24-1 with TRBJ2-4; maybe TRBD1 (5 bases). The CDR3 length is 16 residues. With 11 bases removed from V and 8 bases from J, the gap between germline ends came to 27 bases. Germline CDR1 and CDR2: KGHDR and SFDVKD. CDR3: CAIMHRWGRSADIQYF. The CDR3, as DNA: TGTGCCATCATGCACCGTTGGGGCCGGTCAGCAGACATTCAGTACTTC.

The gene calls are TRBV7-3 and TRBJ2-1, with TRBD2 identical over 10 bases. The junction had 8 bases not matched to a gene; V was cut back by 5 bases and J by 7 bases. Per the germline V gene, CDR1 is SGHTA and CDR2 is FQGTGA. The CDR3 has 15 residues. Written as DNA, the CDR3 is TGTGCCAGCAGCGGCCTAGCGGGGGCGCGTAATGAGCAGTTCTTC. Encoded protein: CASSGLAGARNEQFF. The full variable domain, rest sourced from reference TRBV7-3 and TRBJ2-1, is GAGVSQTPSNKVTEKGKYVELRCDPISGHTALYWYRQSLGQGPEFLIYFQGTGAADDSGLPNDRFFAVRPEGSVSTLKIQRTERGDSAVYLCASSGLAGARNEQFFGPGTRLTVL.

CDR3 sequence reads: CASSSDSTYEKLFF. Here the CDR3 DNA reads TGTGCCAGTAGTTCGGACAGCACTTATGAAAAACTGTTTTTT. The chain uses TRBV19 and TRBJ1-4, with D possibly TRBD1 on 6 matching bases. Germline values: CDR1 LNHDA, CDR2 SQIVND (reference sequence). V was cut by 5 bases and J by 6 bases, with 13 bases left in between. The CDR3 covers 14 residues.

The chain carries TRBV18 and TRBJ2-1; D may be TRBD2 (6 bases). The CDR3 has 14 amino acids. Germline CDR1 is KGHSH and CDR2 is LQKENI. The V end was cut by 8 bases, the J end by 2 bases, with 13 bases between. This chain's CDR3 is CASHVAVTYNEQFF. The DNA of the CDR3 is TGTGCCAGCCACGTAGCGGTAACCTACAATGAGCAGTTCTTC.

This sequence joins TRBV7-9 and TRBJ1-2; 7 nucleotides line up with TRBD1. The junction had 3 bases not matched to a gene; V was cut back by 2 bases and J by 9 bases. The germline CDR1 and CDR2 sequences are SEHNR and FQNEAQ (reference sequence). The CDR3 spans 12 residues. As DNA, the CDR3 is TGTGCCAGCAGCTTACCGACAGGGAGCTACACCTTC. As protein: CASSLPTGSYTF.

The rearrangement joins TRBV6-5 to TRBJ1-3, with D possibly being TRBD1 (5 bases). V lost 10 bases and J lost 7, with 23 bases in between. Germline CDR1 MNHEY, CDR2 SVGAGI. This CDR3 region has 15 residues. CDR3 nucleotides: TGTGCCACCTCACCCCCCAGGGCGGCTCGGAACACCATATATTTT. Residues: CATSPPRAARNTIYF.

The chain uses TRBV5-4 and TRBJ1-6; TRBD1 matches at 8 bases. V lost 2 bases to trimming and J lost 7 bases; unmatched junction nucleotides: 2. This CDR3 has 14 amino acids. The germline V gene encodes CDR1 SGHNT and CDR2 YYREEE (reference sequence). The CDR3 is CASSFRDRNSPLHF. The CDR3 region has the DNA TGTGCCAGCAGCTTCCGGGACAGGAATTCACCCCTCCACTTT. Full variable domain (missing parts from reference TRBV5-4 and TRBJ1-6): ETGVTQSPTHLIKTRGQQVTLRCSSQSGHNTVSWYQQALGQGPQFIFQYYREEENGRGNFPPRFSGLQFPNYSSELNVNALELDDSALYLCASSFRDRNSPLHFGNGTRLTVT.

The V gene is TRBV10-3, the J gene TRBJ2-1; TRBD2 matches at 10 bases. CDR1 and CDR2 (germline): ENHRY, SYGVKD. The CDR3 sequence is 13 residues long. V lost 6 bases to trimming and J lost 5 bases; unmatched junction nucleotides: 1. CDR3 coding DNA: TGTGCCATCAGCAGCGGGGGGGACAATGAGCAGTTCTTC. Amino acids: CAISSGGDNEQFF.

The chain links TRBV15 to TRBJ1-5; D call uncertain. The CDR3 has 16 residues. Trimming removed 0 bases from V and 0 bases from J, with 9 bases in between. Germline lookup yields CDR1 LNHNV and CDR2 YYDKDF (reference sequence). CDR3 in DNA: TGTGCCACCAGCAGAGAAAGAACAGTTAGCAATCAGCCCCAGCATTTT. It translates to CATSRERTVSNQPQHF.